The 10 T cell receptor beta chains in this list originate from one sample, sequenced in a study of radiotherapy plus CTLA-4 blockade in lung cancer. Generated by immunoSEQ multiplex PCR, the TCRdb table keeps only in-frame clones and is missing some. Of approximately 85,000 clones in the sample, about 80% are singletons; the top ten hold about 15%. Sequenced material: peripheral blood, taken from a patient treated with radiotherapy plus ipilimumab. Receptors were obtained from a human donor with non-small cell lung cancer that progressed on radiotherapy plus ipilimumab.

The rearrangement uses TRBV7-9 and TRBJ1-1, with no clear D. Between the trimmed V and J ends, which lost 3 bases and 2 bases, there was a span of 7 bases. The CDR3 has 13 residues. Germline CDR1 and CDR2: SEHNR and FQNEAQ (reference sequence). DNA of the CDR3: TGTGCCAGCAGCTTCGGTGAAAACACTGAAGCTTTCTTT. This encodes CASSFGENTEAFF.

This clone was found once. The CDR3: CASSLAQGANYGYTF. The CDR3 DNA is TGTGCCAGCAGCTTGGCACAGGGCGCTAACTATGGCTACACCTTC. The chain uses TRBV5-4 and TRBJ1-2, with D possibly TRBD1 on 6 matching bases. V lost 0 bases and J 0 bases, leaving 9 bases between the germline ends. Germline CDR1 SGHNT, CDR2 YYREEE (reference sequence). The CDR3 length is 15 residues.

There are a few counts of this clone. This chain uses TRBV11-2 with TRBJ2-7; tentatively, D is TRBD1 (7 bases). V was clipped by 4 bases and J by 3 bases, with 22 bases between them. Per germline, CDR1 SGHAT and CDR2 FQNNGV. The CDR3 contains 17 residues. The CDR3 sequence: CASSSGGTAEPYYEQYF. CDR3 in DNA: TGTGCCAGCAGCTCGGGCGGGACAGCGGAGCCCTACTACGAGCAGTACTTC.

Only one count was recorded for this clone. This rearrangement joins TRBV5-1 to TRBJ1-6, with 7 bases lining up with TRBD1. The CDR3 consists of 14 residues. Trimming took 1 base from V and 8 from J; bases not matched to a gene: 3. Looked up from germline, CDR1 is SGHRS and CDR2 is YFSETQ. DNA for the CDR3: TGCGCCAGCAGCTTGAGCCAGGGGGATTCACCCCTCCACTTT. Residues: CASSLSQGDSPLHF.

This clone occurred once. This rearrangement joins TRBV10-2 to TRBJ2-5, with TRBD2 matching 10 bases. Per germline, CDR1 WSHSY and CDR2 SAAADI. This CDR3 region has 15 residues. Trimming removed 2 bases from V and 10 bases from J; junction bases left unmatched: 10. CDR3 coding DNA: TGCGCCAGCAGTGAGAGAGCGGGGGGGGGAGTGGGCCAGTACTTC. Its translation: CASSERAGGGVGQYF.

V is TRBV18 and J is TRBJ2-5, with 11 positions matching TRBD2. The germline CDR1 and CDR2 sequences are KGHSH and LQKENI. The CDR3 contains 15 residues. J gave up 1 base and V 4 bases, and 2 bases lay outside the gene matches. CDR3 in DNA: TGTGCCAGCTCACGTGGGACTAGCGGCCAAGAGACCCAGTACTTC. Translating gives CASSRGTSGQETQYF. Based on the CDR3 plus reference TRBV18 and TRBJ2-5, the full variable domain is NAGVMQNPRHLVRRRGQEARLRCSPMKGHSHVYWYRQLPEEGLKFMVYLQKENIIDESGMPKERFSAEFPKEGPSILRIQQVVRGDSAAYFCASSRGTSGQETQYFGPGTRLLVL.

The genes are TRBV4-1 and TRBJ1-1; the D is unclear. Trimming removed 1 base from V and 2 bases from J, with 11 bases in between. The CDR3 loop spans 15 amino acids. Germline V lookup: CDR1 MGHRA, CDR2 YSYEKL. The CDR3 nucleotides read TGCGCCAGCAGCCAAGGCGACAACTCAAACACTGAAGCTTTCTTT. This encodes CASSQGDNSNTEAFF.

V is TRBV6-1 and J is TRBJ1-2, with TRBD1 matching 8 bases. The trim removed 3 bases at V and 0 bases at J, leaving 3 bases unmatched. This CDR3 region has 15 residues. Germline CDR1 reads MNHNS; CDR2 reads SASEGT. CDR3 loop: CASSDWTGSNYGYTF. In nucleotides, the CDR3 is TGTGCCAGCAGTGATTGGACAGGGTCTAACTATGGCTACACCTTC.

This clone has more than one count but fewer than ten. The chain uses TRBV7-8 and TRBJ2-7; D is unclear. Trimming took 5 bases from V and 3 from J, leaving 11 bases between them. The CDR3 is 13 amino acids. Germline values: CDR1 SGHVS, CDR2 FQNEAQ. CDR3 protein: CASSIRTGYEQYF. The CDR3 DNA is TGTGCCAGCAGCATACGGACGGGCTACGAGCAGTACTTC. Full variable domain (remainder filled in from reference TRBV7-8 and TRBJ2-7): GAGVSQSPRYKVAKRGQDVALRCDPISGHVSLFWYQQALGQGPEFLTYFQNEAQLDKSGLPSDRFFAERPEGSVSTLKIQRTQQEDSAVYLCASSIRTGYEQYFGPGTRLTVT.

A single count supports this clone. The V gene is TRBV4-2, the J gene TRBJ1-2, with D possibly TRBD1 on 6 matching bases. V shed 0 bases and J shed 2 bases, with 10 bases lying between them. Germline V gene data show CDR1 as LGHNA and CDR2 as YNFKEQ. This CDR3 region has 15 residues. CDR3 bases: TGTGCCAGCAGCCAAGATGAGGGGGTGAACTATGGCTACACCTTC. This gives the protein CASSQDEGVNYGYTF.